The 8 T cell receptor beta chains below all came from one sample that was sequenced in a study of cytomegalovirus exposure and HLA in healthy donors. The PCR employed 60 Vbeta primers together with 13 Jbeta primers. TCRdb's table, derived via immunoSEQ multiplex PCR, lists solely in-frame clones and lacks some. The sample yields roughly 200,000 clones, roughly 79% seen once. Sequencing was done on a sample of PBMCs. These receptor sequences come from a man between 25 and 39 years old in good health and CMV-seronegative.

The J gene is TRBJ1-2, the V gene TRBV7-2; tentatively, D is TRBD1 (6 bases). CDR3 size: 14 residues. Germline loops: CDR1 SGHTA, CDR2 FQGNSA. The V end was cut by 4 bases, the J end by 6 bases, with 15 bases between. The CDR3 region is CASSSPGRGDGYTF. The CDR3 DNA follows: TGTGCCAGCAGCTCCCCGGGGAGGGGGGATGGCTACACCTTC.

The chain recombines TRBV7-9 with TRBJ2-7; D is undetermined. In germline, CDR1 is SEHNR, CDR2 FQNEAQ (reference sequence). Trimming cost V 5 bases and J 2 bases, with 16 bases left between them. CDR3 length: 15 residues. The CDR3 sequence: CASSPSEDRAYEQYF. The CDR3 coding sequence is TGTGCCAGCAGCCCCAGCGAAGATCGCGCCTACGAGCAGTACTTC. The complete variable domain, with remaining parts taken from reference TRBV7-9 and TRBJ2-7, reads DTGVSQNPRHKITKRGQNVTFRCDPISEHNRLYWYRQTLGQGPEFLTYFQNEAQLEKSRLLSDRFSAERPKGSFSTLEIQRTEQGDSAMYLCASSPSEDRAYEQYFGPGTRLTVT.

This chain joins TRBV23-1 and TRBJ2-1, with D unresolved. TRBV23-1 is an open reading frame whose function is uncertain. The length of the CDR3 is 12 residues. V gave up 8 bases and J gave up 7 bases, with 12 bases separating them. The CDR3 protein is CASGPPPNEQFF. Written as DNA, the CDR3 is TGCGCCAGCGGGCCGCCCCCGAATGAGCAGTTCTTC.

The sample holds a few counts of this clone. The gene calls are TRBV6-1 and TRBJ2-5, with 10 bases aligning to TRBD2. This CDR3 is 16 amino acids long. V trimming: 1 base; J trimming: 5 bases; junction bases outside the gene matches: 7. The germline CDR1 and CDR2 sequences are MNHNS and SASEGT. CDR3 sequence reads: CASSEEAGGPSETQYF. CDR3 nucleotide sequence: TGTGCCAGCAGTGAAGAAGCGGGAGGGCCCTCTGAGACCCAGTACTTC.

The chain recombines TRBV5-1 with TRBJ1-1; no firm D call. The V gene's germline CDR1 is SGHRS and CDR2 YFSETQ. Trimming cost V 0 bases and J 4 bases, with 10 bases left between them. The CDR3 has 14 amino acids. CDR3 coding DNA: TGCGCCAGCAGCTTGGACGGGGTAGTCACTGAAGCTTTCTTT. Amino acid sequence: CASSLDGVVTEAFF. The variable domain in full, completed from reference TRBV5-1 and TRBJ1-1, reads KAGVTQTPRYLIKTRGQQVTLSCSPISGHRSVSWYQQTPGQGLQFLFEYFSETQRNKGNFPGRFSGRQFSNSRSEMNVSTLELGDSALYLCASSLDGVVTEAFFGQGTRLTVV.

The chain couples TRBV10-3 to TRBJ2-7; 8 nucleotides align to TRBD1. This CDR3 region has 15 residues. Trimming removed 10 bases from V and 1 base from J; junction bases left unmatched: 12. Germline CDR1 ENHRY, CDR2 SYGVKD. CDR3 bases: TGTGCCACCTACCCCGGGACAGGCTCTTCCTACGAGCAGTACTTC. This gives the protein CATYPGTGSSYEQYF.

This rearrangement joins TRBV25-1 to TRBJ1-1; 7 nucleotides line up with TRBD1. The CDR3 is made up of 13 amino acids. V dropped 4 bases and J dropped 8; count of bases not matched to a gene: 7. Germline CDR1 and CDR2: MGHDK and SYGVNS. CDR3 sequence (DNA): TGTGCCAGCAGTGCTTACAGGGGAAGGGAAGCTTTCTTT. It codes for CASSAYRGREAFF.

V gene TRBV12-5 combines with J gene TRBJ2-1, with D tentatively TRBD2 (5 bases). From germline, CDR1 is LGHNT and CDR2 FRNRAP. Trimming removed 4 bases at V and 7 bases at J, with 8 bases between. This CDR3 region has 12 residues. CDR3 in DNA: TGTGCTAGTGGTTCCCGGAGGAATGAGCAGTTCTTC. The encoded protein is CASGSRRNEQFF. Supplemented by reference TRBV12-5 and TRBJ2-1, the full variable domain reads DARVTQTPRHKVTEMGQEVTMRCQPILGHNTVFWYRQTMMQGLELLAYFRNRAPLDDSGMPKDRFSAEMPDATLATLKIQPSEPRDSAVYFCASGSRRNEQFFGPGTRLTVL.